The 9 T cell receptor beta chains below come from one sample, sequenced in a study of CD4+ T cells in melanoma. TCRdb keeps only in-frame clones here, not all; method: immunoSEQ multiplex PCR. The sample holds around 110,000 clones, approximately 90% seen once. Sequenced material: peripheral blood. These receptor sequences come from a human donor with melanoma.

The chain links TRBV29-1 to TRBJ1-1, with no clear D. V lost 4 bases to trimming and J lost 8 bases, with 11 bases between them. Per the germline V gene, CDR1 is SQVTM and CDR2 is ANQGSEA. The CDR3 runs 11 residues. The CDR3 spells CSVVGRAEAFF. The CDR3 nucleotides read TGCAGCGTTGTCGGTCGCGCCGAAGCTTTCTTT.

The gene calls are TRBV7-3 and TRBJ2-3, with TRBD1 matching 7 bases. V gave up 1 base and J gave up 5 bases; unmatched junction bases: 6. Germline V CDR1 and CDR2: SGHTA, FQGTGA. This CDR3 has 15 amino acids. The CDR3 spells CASSLKGAHGDTQYF. The CDR3 DNA reads TGTGCCAGCAGCTTAAAGGGGGCGCATGGAGATACGCAGTATTTT.

This clone was observed a single time. The chain links TRBV11-3 to TRBJ2-1; the D gene is possibly TRBD1 (5 bases). The V end was cut by 1 base, the J end by 3 bases, with 10 bases between. In germline, CDR1 is SGHNT, CDR2 YENEEA. This CDR3 is 15 amino acids long. For the CDR3, the DNA is TGTGCCAGCAGCTTAGGGGGCGATTTCTACAATGAGCAGTTCTTC. Translating gives CASSLGGDFYNEQFF.

The gene calls are TRBV6-5 and TRBJ1-1; TRBD1 aligns across 9 bases. In germline, CDR1 is MNHEY, CDR2 SVGAGI. Trimming cost V 10 bases and J 5 bases; bases outside gene matches: 5. The CDR3 has 12 amino acids. CDR3 amino acids: CAITGGWTEAFF. The CDR3, as DNA: TGTGCCATAACAGGGGGCTGGACTGAAGCTTTCTTT.

The chain joins TRBV2 to TRBJ1-5; the match to TRBD1 covers 8 bases. The length of the CDR3 is 15 residues. The V and J ends lost 5 bases and 7 bases, in that order; junction bases with no gene match: 10. Germline CDR1 and CDR2: SNHLY and FYNNEI. The CDR3 is CASSSRDRIRQPQHF. In DNA, the CDR3 is TGTGCCAGCAGTTCCCGGGACAGGATTAGACAGCCCCAGCATTTT.

This clone was recorded only once. The V and J genes are TRBV4-1 and TRBJ1-2; D unclear. CDR3 length: 12 amino acids. Germline lookup yields CDR1 MGHRA and CDR2 YSYEKL. V lost 5 bases, J lost 3 bases, and 7 bases lay in between. The CDR3 DNA is TGCGCCAGCAGCGAACCGGACTATGGCTACACCTTC. This codes for CASSEPDYGYTF.

CDR3 region: CASSRGPNTEAFF. The CDR3, as DNA: TGTGCCAGCAGCCGGGGCCCGAACACTGAAGCTTTCTTT. The chain is built from TRBV11-1 and TRBJ1-1, with D possibly TRBD1 on 5 matching bases. Germline V gene lookup returns CDR1 SGHAT and CDR2 FQDESV (reference sequence). V lost 5 bases and J 1 base, leaving 8 bases between the germline ends. This CDR3 comprises 13 residues.

A word on this clone: An end of the junction does not agree with germline; a read error may underlie this. The chain combines TRBV7-3 with TRBJ2-5; 12 nucleotides align to TRBD2. Germline assignment: CDR1 SGHTA and CDR2 FQGTGA. CDR3 size: 15 residues. This CDR3 reads CASSQLGTSGETQYF. CDR3 coding DNA: TGCGCCAGCAGCCAGCTTGGGACTAGCGGGGAGACCCAGTACTTC.

This sequence joins TRBV9 and TRBJ2-5; 9 bases are a match to TRBD2. Germline loops: CDR1 SGDLS, CDR2 YYNGEE. The CDR3 runs 15 residues. With 0 bases clipped from V and 7 bases from J, the junction kept 7 bases outside the gene matches. The CDR3 DNA is TGTGCCAGCAGCGTAGGCCTAGCGGGGTCGGGGACCCAGTACTTC. As protein: CASSVGLAGSGTQYF.